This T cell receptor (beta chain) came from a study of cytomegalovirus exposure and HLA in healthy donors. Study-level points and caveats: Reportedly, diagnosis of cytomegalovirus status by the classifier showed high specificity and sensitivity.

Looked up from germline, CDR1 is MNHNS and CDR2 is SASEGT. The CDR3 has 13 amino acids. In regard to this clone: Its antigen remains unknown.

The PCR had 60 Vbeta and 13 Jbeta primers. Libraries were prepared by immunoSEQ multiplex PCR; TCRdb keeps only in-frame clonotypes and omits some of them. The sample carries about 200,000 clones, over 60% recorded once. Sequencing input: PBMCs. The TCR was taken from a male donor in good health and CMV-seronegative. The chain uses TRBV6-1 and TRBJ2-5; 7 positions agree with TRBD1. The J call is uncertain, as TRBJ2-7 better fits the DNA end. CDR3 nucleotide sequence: TGTGCCAGCAGTGTCACAGGGGAGAACGAGCAGTACTTC. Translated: CASSVTGENEQYF.